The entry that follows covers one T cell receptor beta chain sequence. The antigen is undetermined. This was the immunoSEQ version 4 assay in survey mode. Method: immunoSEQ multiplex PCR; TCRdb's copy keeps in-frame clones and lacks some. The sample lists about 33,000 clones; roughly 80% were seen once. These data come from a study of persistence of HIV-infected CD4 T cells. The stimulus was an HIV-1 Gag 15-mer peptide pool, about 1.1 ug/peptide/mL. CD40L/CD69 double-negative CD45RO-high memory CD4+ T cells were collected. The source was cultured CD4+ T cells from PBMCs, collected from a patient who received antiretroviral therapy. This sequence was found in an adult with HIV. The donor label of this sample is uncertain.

CDR3 protein: CASSSGAHGNQPQHF. For the CDR3, the DNA is TGTGCCAGCAGTTCAGGAGCGCATGGCAATCAGCCCCAGCATTTT. V usage is TRBV6-5 and J usage is TRBJ1-5; D gene uncertain. Germline V lookup: CDR1 MNHEY, CDR2 SVGAGI. This CDR3 region has 15 residues. Trimming shortened V by 4 bases and J by 2 bases, and 12 bases separated the two germline ends.